The following is a T cell receptor (beta chain) sequence with its context. The antigen is undetermined. The record originates from a study of OX40 agonist ivuxolimab in advanced cancers. Across the whole study: Of the patients, three showed partial responses, one with hepatocellular carcinoma and two with cutaneous melanoma. Study outcomes and limitations: The average count of expanded clones was higher among CD8+ T cells than among CD4+. The specificity for antigen of the expanded peripheral T cells was not determined. People who partly responded at 0.1-3.0 mg/kg had some of the least clonal expansion seen.

Profiling relied on immunoSEQ multiplex PCR, and the TCRdb table lists in-frame clones only, not all of them. This repertoire shows fewer than 30,000 clones, over 80% found once; its top ten account for more than 9%. The sequences come from CD4+ or CD8+ T cells sorted from blood, collected in a trial of the OX40 agonist ivuxolimab. The sequence was collected from an adult with an advanced solid tumor such as melanoma, head and neck, liver or kidney cancer.

Here the CDR3 DNA reads TGTGCCAGTAAGCTTGACCGGGGGTCCTACAATGAGCAGTTCTTC. It is translated as CASKLDRGSYNEQFF. The chain employs TRBV19 and TRBJ2-1; tentatively, D is TRBD2 (6 bases). Trimming left V 7 bases short and J 1 base short, with 14 bases between. The length of the CDR3 is 15 residues. CDR1 is LNHDA and CDR2 is SQIVND in the germline V gene (reference sequence).